This T cell receptor beta chain was profiled in a study of blood T cell repertoires in COVID-19. Study at large: T cells, B-cell-depleted T cells, or PBMCs supplied cDNA or gDNA.

Trimming cost V 7 bases and J 5 bases, with 13 bases left between them. This CDR3 spans 13 amino acids. CDR1 and CDR2 from the germline V gene are SNHLY and FYNNEI. Per the study methods: Nucleated cell counts were estimated from reference gene primer amplification. Generated by immunoSEQ multiplex PCR, the TCRdb table keeps only in-frame clones and is missing some. From that table come the V and J calls and clone size; the DNA was used to work out D and trimming. Among around 100,000 clones listed, approximately 84% were seen once. This chain joins TRBV2 and TRBJ2-3; no clear D. Sequencing was done on a sample of peripheral blood. This TCR derives from a man in his forties with acute or convalescent COVID-19. CDR3 in DNA: TGTGCCAGCAAGTTGGTTGGGCGAGATACGCAGTATTTT. It specifies CASKLVGRDTQYF. Full variable domain (missing parts from reference TRBV2 and TRBJ2-3): EPEVTQTPSHQVTQMGQEVILRCVPISNHLYFYWYRQILGQKVEFLVSFYNNEISEKSEIFDDQFSVERPDGSNFTLKIRSTKLEDSAMYFCASKLVGRDTQYFGPGTRLTVL.